The rows below give T cell receptor beta chains drawn from one sample of a study of T cells in Graves' hyperthyroidism and ophthalmopathy. TCRdb reprocessed the multiplex PCR reads with MiXCR, giving one entry per CDR3 protein. The sample has more than 500,000 distinct CDR3 sequences; roughly 15% are singletons. Sequencing used blood. Source of these receptors: a woman aged 35 to 49 with Graves' hyperthyroidism. Both conserved end residues are part of each CDR3.

j_call,v_call,cdr3_aa
TRBJ1-5,TRBV11-2,CASSSGQYNQPQHF
TRBJ2-2,TRBV9,CASSIRPQGFTGELFF
TRBJ1-2,TRBV18,CASSPSKADYGYTF
TRBJ2-3,TRBV6-1,CASSRGGGIDTQYF
TRBJ2-1,TRBV24-1,CATSDSGTSGPYNEQFF
TRBJ2-2,TRBV2,CASSRGLAGDTGELFF
TRBJ2-1,TRBV7-9,CASSLLAGASNEQFF
TRBJ2-7,TRBV2,CASSSILVHGEQYF
TRBJ1-1,TRBV2,CASSVSRADVGTEAFF
TRBJ2-3,TRBV12-3/TRBV12-4,CASSPGTSWGTDTQYF
TRBJ2-7,TRBV9,CASSPGPGAEQYF
TRBJ1-1,TRBV20-1,CSARDFQVRTEAFF
TRBJ1-6,TRBV5-1,CASSFGDRDNSPLHF
TRBJ2-7,TRBV30,CAWTAGSYEQYF
TRBJ2-3,TRBV2,CASNWVAGPDTQYF
TRBJ2-1,TRBV6-1,CASSELATLDNEQFF
TRBJ2-1,TRBV6-1,CASSEVSRNEQFF
TRBJ2-2,TRBV5-6,CASSFRVSGELFF
TRBJ2-2,TRBV29-1,CSVPVTGELFF
TRBJ2-2,TRBV24-1,CATSDLHAEYTGELFF
TRBJ2-1,TRBV6-1,CASRPLGGSSYNEQFF
TRBJ1-1,TRBV12-3/TRBV12-4,CASSQLQGGSEAFF
TRBJ2-1,TRBV7-9,CASSSVGGTYNEQFF
TRBJ2-5,TRBV9,CASSVAIGEQETQYF
TRBJ1-2,TRBV12-3/TRBV12-4,CASSTGTGGSYGYTF
TRBJ2-2,TRBV7-2,CASRAGFTGELFF
TRBJ2-1,TRBV20-1,CSAGAGGKLTYNEQFF
TRBJ2-1,TRBV29-1,CSVEITQKLVSNEQFF
TRBJ1-6,TRBV28,CASDSGNSPLHF
TRBJ1-5,TRBV6-1,CASSVLRDSRDQPQHF
TRBJ2-1,TRBV6-5,CASSYLAGGLDEQFF
TRBJ1-1,TRBV7-9,CASSGKWAQNTEAFF
TRBJ1-2,TRBV6-2/TRBV6-3,CASSYSPGTGGNYTF